This TCR beta chain was captured in a study of identical twins (dated by TCRdb to the mid-2010s). In terms of the full investigation: To test whether fetal clonotypes persist, the study used deep sequencing on TCR alpha and beta repertoires from monozygotic twins, unrelated adults of various ages, and cord blood. Replicate twin experiments were performed at different times using different library preparation protocols to rule out contamination. What the study reported, not specific to this receptor: In monozygotic twins, recombination models systematically underestimated out-of-frame TCR alpha sharing, but the models matched the sharing seen between unrelated individuals. Conclusions relied on cross-sectional statistical analysis, since the same donors could not be followed over many years. In beta out-of-frame sequences, excess twin sharing was weaker, because having fewer shared sequences lowered the signal-to-noise ratio. Abundant cord blood beta clonotypes carried fewer insertions; young adult naive repertoires showed a weaker similar trend, while memory repertoires showed none. Invariant T cells such as MAIT and iNKT could partly confound zero-insertion analyses, although diverse VJ usage argued against such confounding for most clonotypes. Compared with coincidental sharing between unrelated individuals, out-of-frame TCR alpha sequences shared between twins had an excess of sequences with low generation probability.

For CDR1 and CDR2, the germline V gene lists LGHNA and YNFKEQ. V lost 6 bases and J lost 0 bases, and the count of bases not matched to a germline gene is 13. Reading from cysteine to phenylalanine, the CDR3 counts 18 amino acids. CDR3 DNA is the only sequence kept; it has 54 bases, read in frame from the first base. Every donor was a healthy Caucasian. The twin cohort comprised three pairs of female monozygotic twins, all aged about 18 to 30 years. Positive isolation kits from Invitrogen were used to isolate the CD4+ and CD8+ T cell populations. To prepare the library, 5' RACE was applied. The instrument was an Illumina HiSeq 2000. Template switching introduced a universal primer binding site; the final cDNA contained a unique molecular identifier, enabling accurate counting of TCR cDNA molecules. Specific primers in the conserved constant-segment region were used to synthesize first-strand cDNA for the TCR alpha and beta chains. Each cDNA library was double barcoded, with a SMART-Mk sample barcode plus Illumina barcodes, to control for contamination. TruSeq adapter sequences and Illumina sample barcodes were added in two successive PCR steps. The Illumina HiSeq platform was used with custom primers to sequence TCR alpha and beta cDNA libraries. In the source study's methods: MiGEC was used to process raw reads and extract unique molecular identifiers, and MiXCR was used to find CDR3 positions. Recombination models were inferred per individual with the repgenHMM and IGoR tools using an EM algorithm. Shared clonotype analysis was performed with the tcR package in R, normalizing sharing by the product of cloneset sizes. To study raw recombination free of thymic and clonal selection effects, out-of-frame nonproductive sequences were analyzed. The public reads were reanalyzed by TCRdb: fastp trimming at Q25, MiXCR alignment, in-frame beta chains only. Rows merge per CDR3 protein into single entries with the most common DNA and genes. The V and J calls and clone size are TCRdb's, not the authors'. A total of some 500,000 distinct CDR3 sequences appear in this sample, 14% of them only once. Together, the top ten hold more than 0.8% of the sample.

To note about this clonotype: The antigen this receptor binds is unknown. Per-base quality was not reported, and no clone a single base away is much larger than it.

In addition, the sample was reused for a study of yellow fever vaccine responses in identical twins. The second study's paper adds: The authors reported that the T cell response to vaccination in identical twins appeared partly convergent and partly personalized. The study precisely tracked vaccine-responding T cell clones in identical twins.

The sample was CD4+ T cells sorted from blood. The receptor was isolated from a young woman in good health. The sequence joins TRBV4-2 to TRBJ2-2; TRBD1 aligns with 7 central bases. The CDR3 protein sequence reads: CASRSLGWGQPNTGELFF. The DNA is TGTGCCAGCAGATCATTAGGCTGGGGACAGCCGAACACCGGGGAGCTGTTTTTT.